The 12 T cell receptor beta chains below all came from one sample that was sequenced in a study of CD8 T cells in ankylosing spondylitis. The antigens these receptors bind are not known. One entry per CDR3 protein, called by TCRdb with MiXCR from the 5' RACE reads. The sample carries roughly 700,000 distinct CDR3 sequences, roughly 19% recorded once. General study results and limits: It appeared that ankylosing spondylitis blood was characterized by a TCR beta motif of several highly homologous variants.

The specimen sequenced was blood, either unsorted or a sorted T cell fraction (not recorded which). These receptors all stem from a male donor with ankylosing spondylitis.

The CDR3 DNA is TGCGCCAGCAGCTACACCGGGACAGACTACAATGAGCAGTTCTTC. It is translated as CASSYTGTDYNEQFF. This chain uses TRBV5-1 with TRBJ2-1; TRBD1 aligns across 7 bases. Germline loops: CDR1 SGHRS, CDR2 YFSETQ. CDR3 size: 15 residues. J gave up 3 bases and V 3 bases, and 6 bases lay outside the gene matches.

V usage is TRBV28 and J usage is TRBJ1-2; weak D call: TRBD1 (6 bases). The length of the CDR3 is 13 residues. Germline assignment: CDR1 MDHEN and CDR2 SYDVKM. Trimming removed 10 bases from V and 4 bases from J, with 16 bases in between. The CDR3 here is CATALAGVYGYTF. The CDR3 nucleotides are TGTGCCACGGCGCTCGCAGGGGTCTATGGCTACACCTTC.

The CDR3 loop reads CASAQGDLGGEQFF. In DNA form, the CDR3 reads TGTGCCAGCGCACAGGGGGACCTGGGAGGGGAGCAGTTCTTC. The chain is built from TRBV7-2 and TRBJ2-1; possibly TRBD1 for D (8 bases). The CDR3 is 14 amino acids. V shed 8 bases and J shed 10 bases, with 21 bases lying between them. Germline CDR1 reads SGHTA; CDR2 reads FQGNSA.

The table lists this clonotype with a few counts. The genes are TRBV4-1 and TRBJ2-7; D may match TRBD1 or TRBD2 (5 bases each). CDR3 size: 17 residues. Between the trimmed V and J ends, which lost 0 bases and 3 bases, there was a span of 18 bases. Germline values: CDR1 MGHRA, CDR2 YSYEKL. The CDR3, as DNA: TGCGCCAGCAGCCAAGAAGTTGGGAGAGGGGTCCTCTACGAGCAGTACTTC. This codes for CASSQEVGRGVLYEQYF.

The CDR3 DNA follows: TGTGCCAGCAGTGAAAGTCCCAGAAACACTGAAGCTTTCTTT. Translating it yields CASSESPRNTEAFF. The chain links TRBV2 to TRBJ1-1, with D uncertain. CDR1 and CDR2 (germline): SNHLY, FYNNEI. The CDR3 covers 14 residues. V lost 2 bases and J 2 bases, leaving 9 bases between the germline ends.

V usage is TRBV4-3 and J usage is TRBJ2-7; a weak D match, TRBD1 (5 bases). The germline V gene encodes CDR1 LGHNA and CDR2 YSLEER. V lost 0 bases and J 2 bases, leaving 11 bases between the germline ends. CDR3 length: 15 amino acids. DNA of the CDR3: TGCGCCAGCAGCCAAGACAGGGCTGAGACCTACGAGCAGTACTTC. Translated, it gives CASSQDRAETYEQYF.

The chain links TRBV10-3 to TRBJ2-1, with 10 bases that match TRBD2. The CDR3 loop spans 17 amino acids. The germline CDR1 and CDR2 sequences are ENHRY and SYGVKD. J gave up 8 bases and V 2 bases, and 12 bases lay outside the gene matches. The CDR3 DNA follows: TGTGCCATCAGTGAGCGAACTACTAGCGGGAAGCAGGATGAGCAGTTCTTC. Protein: CAISERTTSGKQDEQFF.

This clonotype was seen once. The V gene is TRBV3-1, the J gene TRBJ1-2; D is undetermined. Germline loops: CDR1 LGHDT, CDR2 YNNKEL (reference sequence). V lost 4 bases, J lost 2 bases, and 14 bases lay in between. This CDR3 spans 15 amino acids. CDR3 nucleotides: TGTGCCAGCAGCCCCGAGGTTTTAGGGAACTATGGCTACACCTTC. This codes for CASSPEVLGNYGYTF.

This clonotype was recorded a few times. The chain combines TRBV24-1 with TRBJ2-1; 8 bases map to TRBD2. CDR1 and CDR2 from the germline V gene are KGHDR and SFDVKD. After removal of 3 bases from V and 8 bases from J, the junction contained 5 bases not matched to a gene. The CDR3 is 14 residues long. The CDR3 nucleotides are TGTGCCACCAGTGATAGCGGGAGTCTCTATGAGCAGTTCTTC. As protein: CATSDSGSLYEQFF.

The V call is TRBV4-1, the J call TRBJ2-4; D might be TRBD2 (5 bases). V was shortened by 1 base and J by 0 bases, with 10 bases between the two germline ends. Germline V CDR1 and CDR2: MGHRA, YSYEKL. The CDR3 totals 16 residues. CDR3 nucleotide sequence: TGCGCCAGCAGCCAAGTTGCGGGCCTAGCCAAAAACATTCAGTACTTC. Translating gives CASSQVAGLAKNIQYF.

This clonotype showed up many times. This sequence joins TRBV28 and TRBJ2-3; perhaps D is TRBD1 or TRBD2 (5 bases each). This CDR3 has 12 amino acids. Germline V gene data show CDR1 as MDHEN and CDR2 as SYDVKM. Trimming removed 8 bases from V and 3 bases from J, with 9 bases in between. CDR3 sequence: CASPGRTDTQYF. The CDR3 DNA follows: TGTGCCAGCCCGGGGCGGACAGATACGCAGTATTTT. Full variable domain (missing parts from reference TRBV28 and TRBJ2-3): DVKVTQSSRYLVKRTGEKVFLECVQDMDHENMFWYRQDPGLGLRLIYFSYDVKMKEKGDIPEGYSVSREKKERFSLILESASTNQTSMYLCASPGRTDTQYFGPGTRLTVL.

This chain joins TRBV5-8 and TRBJ2-7; D gene unclear. This CDR3 has 14 amino acids. Germline V gives CDR1 SGHTS, CDR2 YDEGEE. Trimming left V 6 bases short and J 3 bases short, with 16 bases between. The CDR3 loop reads CASTMLPQRYEQYF. The CDR3 DNA reads TGTGCCAGCACTATGCTTCCTCAACGCTACGAGCAGTACTTC.